Following are 30 T cell receptor beta chains from one sample sequenced in a study of shared clonotypes between healthy human individuals. TCRdb's table, derived via immunoSEQ multiplex PCR, lists solely in-frame clones and lacks some. The repertoire holds just over 2,000,000 clones, over 85% seen once, with about 1.1% in the top ten. Positive CCR7 selection of CD45RO-negative cells yielded the naive CD8 cells, and terminally differentiated effector memory CD45RA+ cells were excluded. The sample comprised naive CD8+ T cells sorted from blood. The receptors originated from a man aged 18 to 35 in good health.

V usage is TRBV9 and J usage is TRBJ1-5; TRBD1 matches 7 bases. Germline assignment: CDR1 SGDLS and CDR2 YYNGEE. The CDR3 extends over 15 amino acids. The V gene end was trimmed by 4 bases and the J gene end by 5 bases; junction bases not matched to a gene: 9. CDR3 in DNA: TGTGCCAGCAGCTCATCCGGGACAGAACATCAGCCCCAGCATTTT. Translation gives CASSSSGTEHQPQHF.

V is TRBV11-2 and J is TRBJ2-1; 7 nucleotides line up with TRBD1. Unmatched junction bases numbered 4, after V lost 5 bases and J lost 3 bases. CDR1 is SGHAT and CDR2 is FQNNGV in the germline V gene. The CDR3 is 14 amino acids. The CDR3 bases are TGTGCCAGCAGCGATCGGGACAGCTACAATGAGCAGTTCTTC. Protein sequence: CASSDRDSYNEQFF.

This rearrangement joins TRBV5-1 to TRBJ2-5; the match to TRBD1 covers 11 bases. The CDR3 extends over 14 amino acids. From germline, CDR1 is SGHRS and CDR2 YFSETQ. Germline trimming cut 5 bases from V and 2 bases from J; bases unmatched to any gene: 2. For the CDR3, the DNA is TGCGCCAGCAGTTGGGACAGGGGGCAAGAGACCCAGTACTTC. Protein sequence: CASSWDRGQETQYF.

CDR3 amino acids: CASSQRTGLSYEQYF. For the CDR3, the DNA is TGTGCCAGCAGTCAAAGGACAGGATTAAGCTACGAGCAGTACTTC. The rearrangement joins TRBV13 to TRBJ2-7, with 7 bases fitting TRBD1. Germline loops: CDR1 PRHDT, CDR2 FYEKMQ (reference sequence). J gave up 3 bases and V 6 bases, and 11 bases lay outside the gene matches. The CDR3 spans 15 residues. The full variable domain, its missing parts supplied by reference TRBV13 and TRBJ2-7, is AAGVIQSPRHLIKEKRETATLKCYPIPRHDTVYWYQQGPGQDPQFLISFYEKMQSDKGSIPDRFSAQQFSDYHSELNMSSLELGDSALYFCASSQRTGLSYEQYFGPGTRLTVT.

The genes are TRBV11-2 and TRBJ2-2; 8 bases line up with TRBD2. V lost 7 bases, J lost 0 bases, and 13 bases stayed unmatched. Germline V gives CDR1 SGHAT, CDR2 FQNNGV. The CDR3 loop spans 18 amino acids. CDR3 nucleotides: TGTGCCAGCATAGAGAGGGGTAGCGGGGCCGCGAACACCGGGGAGCTGTTTTTT. Its protein product is CASIERGSGAANTGELFF.

This chain links TRBV18 with TRBJ1-1; TRBD1 matches at 8 bases. This CDR3 has 17 amino acids. Germline lookup yields CDR1 KGHSH and CDR2 LQKENI. V dropped 3 bases and J dropped 1; count of bases not matched to a gene: 10. CDR3: CASSPKGQGAPNTEAFF. The CDR3 coding sequence is TGTGCCAGCTCACCTAAGGGCCAGGGGGCCCCGAACACTGAAGCTTTCTTT. The full variable domain, in which reference TRBV18 and TRBJ1-1 provide the parts outside the CDR3, is NAGVMQNPRHLVRRRGQEARLRCSPMKGHSHVYWYRQLPEEGLKFMVYLQKENIIDESGMPKERFSAEFPKEGPSILRIQQVVRGDSAAYFCASSPKGQGAPNTEAFFGQGTRLTVV.

The genes are TRBV29-1 and TRBJ2-1; 9 nucleotides align to TRBD1. This CDR3 region has 16 residues. The V gene's germline CDR1 is SQVTM and CDR2 ANQGSEA. V lost 6 bases to trimming and J lost 6 bases; unmatched junction nucleotides: 15. Here the CDR3 reads CSVDLMTGGSLNEQFF. Written as DNA, the CDR3 is TGCAGCGTAGATCTGATGACAGGGGGTTCTCTCAATGAGCAGTTCTTC.

The V and J genes are TRBV6-1 and TRBJ2-3; D gene unclear. CDR1 and CDR2 from the germline V gene are MNHNS and SASEGT. The CDR3 has 17 residues. The germline V and J ends were trimmed by 4 bases and 2 bases, with 19 bases remaining between them. CDR3 loop: CASSAWVGPDPTDTQYF. In nucleotides, the CDR3 is TGTGCCAGCAGTGCCTGGGTCGGACCCGACCCCACAGATACGCAGTATTTT.

The chain joins TRBV9 to TRBJ2-1; 8 bases map to TRBD2. This CDR3 contains 13 residues. V lost 4 bases, J lost 9 bases, and 6 bases stayed unmatched. The germline gives CDR1 SGDLS, CDR2 YYNGEE. The chain's CDR3 is CASSIGRAGEQFF. CDR3 nucleotides: TGTGCCAGCAGCATCGGGAGGGCCGGTGAGCAGTTCTTC.

This clone was recorded once. The rearrangement joins TRBV27 to TRBJ2-5; no firm D call. This CDR3 region has 14 residues. The ends were cut back, 8 bases at V and 2 bases at J, with 15 bases in the middle. CDR1 MNHEY and CDR2 SMNVEV come from the germline V gene (reference sequence). As DNA, the CDR3 is TGTGCCAGCGCCCTCATGGTGGGACAAGAGACCCAGTACTTC. This encodes CASALMVGQETQYF.

Regarding this clone: Other DNA sequences in this sample translate to the same CDR3. The rearrangement links TRBV2 to TRBJ2-3, with D possibly being TRBD2 (5 bases). The length of the CDR3 is 14 residues. The V gene lost 1 base and the J gene lost 1 base, with 6 bases spanning the gap. In germline, CDR1 is SNHLY, CDR2 FYNNEI. CDR3 loop: CASSEVGGTDTQYF. The CDR3 DNA reads as TGTGCCAGCAGTGAAGTCGGGGGCACAGATACGCAGTATTTT.

This sequence joins TRBV7-8 and TRBJ2-1; possible D gene TRBD1, 6 bases. This CDR3 comprises 15 residues. Germline-derived CDR1 and CDR2 are SGHVS and FQNEAQ. V shed 3 bases and J shed 7 bases, with 16 bases lying between them. The CDR3 bases are TGTGCCAGCAGCTTCGAGGACCGCAGGGGTAATGAGCAGTTCTTC. Translation: CASSFEDRRGNEQFF.

V usage is TRBV9 and J usage is TRBJ1-6; D perhaps matches TRBD1 (5 bases). Germline CDR1 is SGDLS and CDR2 is YYNGEE. V lost 0 bases, J lost 7 bases, and 14 bases lay in between. The CDR3 has 16 residues. DNA of the CDR3: TGTGCCAGCAGCGTAGAACAGGTTTACGGAAATTCACCCCTCCACTTT. Its translation is CASSVEQVYGNSPLHF.

The chain uses TRBV2 and TRBJ1-1; D ambiguous. Trimming took 3 bases from V and 3 from J, leaving 20 bases between them. CDR3 length equals 17 residues. CDR1 SNHLY and CDR2 FYNNEI come from the germline V gene. In DNA form, the CDR3 reads TGTGCCAGCAGTGAGTATCCCATCCCTCTGGAGGACACTGAAGCTTTCTTT. It yields the protein CASSEYPIPLEDTEAFF.

About this clone: Other nucleotide sequences from this sample produce the same CDR3. The gene calls are TRBV13 and TRBJ2-1, with 8 bases that match TRBD1. V lost 0 bases to trimming and J lost 3 bases; unmatched junction nucleotides: 1. The CDR3 is made up of 15 amino acids. Germline V lookup: CDR1 PRHDT, CDR2 FYEKMQ (reference sequence). The CDR3: CASSLGDRGYNEQFF. CDR3 DNA sequence: TGTGCCAGCAGCTTAGGCGACAGGGGCTACAATGAGCAGTTCTTC.

This clone has just one count. The chain uses TRBV9 and TRBJ1-6; 7 bases line up with TRBD1. The CDR3 length is 15 residues. The germline gives CDR1 SGDLS, CDR2 YYNGEE. V lost 0 bases, J lost 8 bases, and 5 bases stayed unmatched. The CDR3 DNA reads TGTGCCAGCAGCGTAGAAGGGGGCGTCGATTCACCCCTCCACTTT. Its translation is CASSVEGGVDSPLHF.

Notes on this clone: One junction end does not reproduce the germline sequence, and a read error may be involved. This chain links TRBV20-1 with TRBJ1-2; no reliable D call. The CDR3 runs 9 residues. From germline, CDR1 is DFQATT and CDR2 SNEGSKA (reference sequence). DNA of the CDR3: TGCAGTTCTAATTATGGCTACACCTTC. Translated: CSSNYGYTF.

The chain has TRBV29-1 and TRBJ2-3; D unclear. The CDR3 is made up of 14 amino acids. Germline values: CDR1 SQVTM, CDR2 ANQGSEA. Trimming took off 0 bases at V and 5 bases at J, with 12 bases between the two ends. CDR3 region: CSVEDESWGDTQYF. The CDR3 bases are TGCAGCGTTGAAGACGAGTCGTGGGGAGATACGCAGTATTTT.

The chain is built from TRBV10-3 and TRBJ2-1; 7 bases align to TRBD2. Trimming took 8 bases from V and 6 from J; bases not matched to a gene: 4. CDR3 length equals 12 residues. Germline V lookup: CDR1 ENHRY, CDR2 SYGVKD. CDR3 coding DNA: TGTGCCATCGCGGGAGATCTCAATGAGCAGTTCTTC. Amino acid sequence: CAIAGDLNEQFF.

The rearrangement joins TRBV14 to TRBJ2-1, with D unresolved. The CDR3 length is 15 residues. Trimming pared 4 bases from V and 5 bases from J, leaving 15 bases between. Germline CDR1 SGHDN, CDR2 FVKESK. The CDR3 bases are TGTGCCAGCAGCCTTGGTGTGGTGTCGAACAATGAGCAGTTCTTC. It specifies CASSLGVVSNNEQFF.

As concerns this clone: The DNA is left out, because the CDR3 cannot be placed on it with certainty; the CDR3 is given as TCRdb lists it. The chain uses TRBV9 and TRBJ2-7; TRBD1, the D gene given by the table, was not confirmed from the DNA. Germline V gene lookup returns CDR1 SGDLS and CDR2 YYNGEE. Including both end residues, the CDR3 is 13 amino acids long. The CDR3 spells CASSVGQGAEEYF.

The chain combines TRBV7-9 with TRBJ1-3, with 7 bases lining up with TRBD1. Trimming removed 3 bases from V and 3 bases from J; junction bases left unmatched: 5. This CDR3 is built from 15 residues. The germline V gene has CDR1 SEHNR and CDR2 FQNEAQ (reference sequence). The CDR3 nucleotides read TGTGCCAGCAGCTTGCCCACAGGGGTTGGAAACACCATATATTTT. Amino acid sequence: CASSLPTGVGNTIYF.

The rearrangement uses TRBV6-5 and TRBJ2-1, with D perhaps given as TRBD1 or TRBD2 (5 bases each). The CDR3 runs 15 residues. V shed 5 bases and J shed 6 bases, with 17 bases lying between them. The V gene's germline CDR1 is MNHEY and CDR2 SVGAGI. For the CDR3, the DNA is TGTGCCAGCAGTGCCCCCTCGATGGGGGTCAATGAGCAGTTCTTC. Translated, it gives CASSAPSMGVNEQFF.

Concerning this clone itself: The same CDR3 also results from other DNA sequences found in this sample. This sequence joins TRBV4-1 and TRBJ1-5; D is uncertain. The CDR3 is made up of 13 amino acids. Deletions cut 1 base from V and 2 bases from J, with 3 bases between. CDR1 is MGHRA, CDR2 YSYEKL, per germline. The CDR3 bases are TGCGCCAGCAGCCAAGGGGGCAATCAGCCCCAGCATTTT. Protein product: CASSQGGNQPQHF.

The V gene is TRBV6-1, the J gene TRBJ2-2; D is undetermined. Germline CDR1 reads MNHNS; CDR2 reads SASEGT. The CDR3 length is 16 residues. Trimming took 1 base from V and 0 from J, leaving 9 bases between them. The CDR3 DNA follows: TGTGCCAGCAGTGAAGACCTCTCCGCGAACACCGGGGAGCTGTTTTTT. It is translated as CASSEDLSANTGELFF.

The rearrangement uses TRBV27 and TRBJ2-7; 12 positions agree with TRBD2. The V gene end was trimmed by 2 bases and the J gene end by 3 bases; junction bases not matched to a gene: 5. From germline, CDR1 is MNHEY and CDR2 SMNVEV (reference sequence). This CDR3 comprises 16 residues. The CDR3 region is CASSLRLAGDNYEQYF. CDR3 sequence (DNA): TGTGCCAGCAGTTTAAGACTAGCGGGAGATAACTACGAGCAGTACTTC.

The chain employs TRBV2 and TRBJ1-2; 10 nucleotides agree with TRBD1. V lost 3 bases and J lost 5; bases outside the gene matches: 3. The CDR3 totals 14 residues. Germline CDR1 SNHLY, CDR2 FYNNEI. The CDR3 spells CASSEDRGGYGYTF. Written as DNA, the CDR3 is TGTGCCAGCAGTGAGGACAGGGGGGGGTATGGCTACACCTTC. Together with reference TRBV2 and TRBJ1-2, the CDR3 gives the full variable domain: EPEVTQTPSHQVTQMGQEVILRCVPISNHLYFYWYRQILGQKVEFLVSFYNNEISEKSEIFDDQFSVERPDGSNFTLKIRSTKLEDSAMYFCASSEDRGGYGYTFGSGTRLTVV.

This clone was counted once. The J gene is TRBJ1-1, the V gene TRBV9; D gene uncertain. V dropped 0 bases and J dropped 4 bases, with 7 bases sitting between them. Germline V gene data show CDR1 as SGDLS and CDR2 as YYNGEE. CDR3 length: 13 amino acids. CDR3 amino acids: CASSVDSVTEAFF. The CDR3 DNA follows: TGTGCCAGCAGCGTAGACAGTGTCACTGAAGCTTTCTTT. The full variable domain, completed using reference TRBV9 and TRBJ1-1, is DSGVTQTPKHLITATGQRVTLRCSPRSGDLSVYWYQQSLDQGLQFLIQYYNGEERAKGNILERFSAQQFPDLHSELNLSSLELGDSALYFCASSVDSVTEAFFGQGTRLTVV.

The gene calls are TRBV30 and TRBJ2-5; D unclear. Germline loops: CDR1 GTSNPN, CDR2 SVGIG (reference sequence). This CDR3 region has 10 residues. Trimming pared 5 bases from V and 2 bases from J, leaving 3 bases between. The CDR3 sequence: CAWLQETQYF. CDR3 DNA: TGTGCCTGGTTACAAGAGACCCAGTACTTC.

The chain employs TRBV2 and TRBJ2-3, with TRBD2 identical over 10 bases. Germline assignment: CDR1 SNHLY and CDR2 FYNNEI. The CDR3 covers 15 residues. The ends lost 6 bases at V and 4 bases at J; junction bases unmatched: 7. CDR3 protein: CASSATSGIPDTQYF. Here the CDR3 DNA reads TGTGCCAGCAGCGCCACTAGCGGGATCCCAGATACGCAGTATTTT. The entire variable domain, with the rest obtained from reference TRBV2 and TRBJ2-3, is as follows: EPEVTQTPSHQVTQMGQEVILRCVPISNHLYFYWYRQILGQKVEFLVSFYNNEISEKSEIFDDQFSVERPDGSNFTLKIRSTKLEDSAMYFCASSATSGIPDTQYFGPGTRLTVL.